Following are 26 T cell receptor beta chains from one sample sequenced in a study of blood T cell repertoires in COVID-19. Method: immunoSEQ multiplex PCR; TCRdb's copy keeps in-frame clones and lacks some. The data show approximately 300,000 clones, more than 75% seen once. The material sequenced was peripheral blood. The receptor source for this set is a woman aged 50 to 65 with acute or convalescent COVID-19.

A few counts support this clone. The chain is built from TRBV2 and TRBJ1-5, with a weak D call TRBD1 (6 bases). The CDR3 contains 14 residues. Trimming cost V 6 bases and J 4 bases, with 13 bases left between them. In germline, CDR1 is SNHLY, CDR2 FYNNEI. In DNA, the CDR3 is TGTGCCAGCAGCCCACGACAGGCAAATCAGCCCCAGCATTTT. Translating gives CASSPRQANQPQHF.

The J gene is TRBJ2-2, the V gene TRBV10-3; 10 nucleotides match TRBD2. Germline V lookup: CDR1 ENHRY, CDR2 SYGVKD. V was pared by 7 bases and J by 0 bases, with 5 bases of the junction left unmatched. The CDR3 loop spans 16 amino acids. DNA for the CDR3: TGTGCCATCACGAGGACTAGCGGTTCGAACACCGGGGAGCTGTTTTTT. It yields the protein CAITRTSGSNTGELFF.

The CDR3 region has the DNA TGTGCCAGCAGCCCACTCGTGGGGAGGGCCGGTAATGAGCAGTTCTTC. It specifies CASSPLVGRAGNEQFF. V usage is TRBV3-1 (or the pseudogene TRBV3-2) and J usage is TRBJ2-1; 7 bases map to TRBD2. CDR1 is LGHDT and CDR2 is YNNKEL in the germline V gene (reference sequence). V was pared by 4 bases and J by 7 bases, with 13 bases of the junction left unmatched. The CDR3 covers 16 residues.

The J gene is TRBJ1-2, the V gene TRBV20-1; tentative D call: TRBD1 (6 bases). This CDR3 has 13 amino acids. The germline V and J ends were trimmed by 3 bases and 2 bases, with 10 bases remaining between them. Germline V gene lookup returns CDR1 DFQATT and CDR2 SNEGSKA (reference sequence). The DNA of the CDR3 is TGCAGTGCTAGTGGGCAGGGGAACTATGGCTACACCTTC. This encodes CSASGQGNYGYTF.

The chain links TRBV5-8 to TRBJ1-4, with D unresolved. This CDR3 region has 14 residues. CDR1 and CDR2 (germline): SGHTS, YDEGEE. V dropped 5 bases and J dropped 0 bases, with 8 bases sitting between them. CDR3 DNA: TGTGCCAGCAGTAAACGGTCAACTAATGAAAAACTGTTTTTT. This codes for CASSKRSTNEKLFF.

The CDR3 DNA reads as TGTGCCAGCAGTGAAGGTTCCGGGTCGCCCCAGCATTTT. Protein sequence: CASSEGSGSPQHF. V is TRBV6-1 and J is TRBJ1-5; D is uncertain. Germline V gene sequence: CDR1 MNHNS, CDR2 SASEGT. The CDR3 has 13 residues. The V gene lost 1 base and the J gene lost 9 bases, with 10 bases spanning the gap.

The chain joins TRBV23-1 to TRBJ1-3; maybe TRBD1 (5 bases). TRBV23-1 is annotated as an ORF whose role is uncertain. The CDR3 sequence is 17 residues long. Deletions cut 8 bases from V and 0 bases from J, with 20 bases between. In DNA form, the CDR3 reads TGCGCCAGCTCGACTCCGTTAGGGGACTTCTCTGGAAACACCATATATTTT. It encodes CASSTPLGDFSGNTIYF.

CDR3 amino acids: CASSSTSGRDEQYF. The CDR3 nucleotides are TGCGCCAGCAGCTCTACTAGCGGGAGGGACGAGCAGTACTTC. The chain carries TRBV5-1 and TRBJ2-7, with 13 bases lining up with TRBD2. The germline gives CDR1 SGHRS, CDR2 YFSETQ. The CDR3 is 14 amino acids. V trimming: 3 bases; J trimming: 5 bases; junction bases outside the gene matches: 2.

The CDR3 region has the DNA TGTGCCAGCAGTTTAAACCAGGGTAATGAAAAACTGTTTTTT. This gives the protein CASSLNQGNEKLFF. J is TRBJ1-4 and V is TRBV28; a possible D gene is TRBD1 (5 bases). The CDR3 runs 14 residues. The V and J ends lost 2 bases and 4 bases respectively, with 8 bases between them. Looked up from germline, CDR1 is MDHEN and CDR2 is SYDVKM.

The chain is built from TRBV29-1 and TRBJ2-2; 8 bases agree with TRBD1. There are 13 residues in the CDR3. The junction had 5 bases not matched to a gene; V was cut back by 4 bases and J by 7 bases. Germline assignment: CDR1 SQVTM and CDR2 ANQGSEA. DNA of the CDR3: TGCAGCGTTGGGACAGGGTTTATCGGGGAGCTGTTTTTT. Translated, it gives CSVGTGFIGELFF.

The chain carries TRBV7-7 and TRBJ2-1; D is unclear. Trimming took 5 bases from V and 5 from J, leaving 19 bases between them. CDR1 SSHAT and CDR2 FNYEAQ come from the germline V gene (reference sequence). The CDR3 runs to 16 residues. The CDR3 loop is CASSLISSKNDNEQFF. CDR3 coding DNA: TGTGCCAGCAGCCTGATCAGTAGCAAGAACGACAATGAGCAGTTCTTC.

The V call is TRBV5-1, the J call TRBJ1-4, with 7 bases fitting TRBD1. This CDR3 region has 15 residues. With 0 bases clipped from V and 5 bases from J, the junction kept 4 bases outside the gene matches. Germline CDR1 SGHRS, CDR2 YFSETQ. The CDR3 reads CASSLGQGGNEKLFF. CDR3 DNA sequence: TGCGCCAGCAGCTTGGGACAGGGAGGCAATGAAAAACTGTTTTTT.

The rearrangement uses TRBV30 and TRBJ2-7, with 7 positions matching TRBD2. The J call is in doubt because the DNA end fits TRBJ2-1 better. The CDR3 has 13 residues. CDR1 and CDR2 from the germline V gene are GTSNPN and SVGIG (reference sequence). The CDR3 here is CAWSSGNNNEQFF. DNA for the CDR3: TGTGCCTGGAGTAGCGGGAACAACAATGAGCAGTTCTTC.

The V gene is TRBV6-5, the J gene TRBJ2-1; D is unclear. From germline, CDR1 is MNHEY and CDR2 SVGAGI. Deletions cut 7 bases from V and 6 bases from J, with 13 bases between. The CDR3 sequence is 13 residues long. CDR3 sequence: CASTKWASNEQFF. CDR3 nucleotide sequence: TGTGCCAGCACCAAGTGGGCCTCCAATGAGCAGTTCTTC.

The chain recombines TRBV21-1 with TRBJ2-1; the table's D call of TRBD2 was not tested on the DNA. TRBV21-1 is a pseudogene segment. The CDR3 covers 17 residues. CDR3 sequence reads: CASSKVPSGSSYNEQFF. The CDR3 DNA sequence: TGTGCCAGCAGCAAAGTCCCTAGCGGGAGCTCCTACAATGAGCAGTTCTTC.

The chain combines TRBV28 with TRBJ1-2; D ambiguous. V shed 5 bases and J shed 5 bases, with 9 bases lying between them. CDR1 and CDR2 from the germline V gene are MDHEN and SYDVKM. CDR3 size: 12 residues. The CDR3 protein is CASSVGEYGYTF. The CDR3 DNA sequence: TGTGCCAGCAGTGTCGGGGAGTATGGCTACACCTTC.

The rearrangement joins TRBV24-1 to TRBJ2-2, with TRBD2 matching over 7 bases. From germline, CDR1 is KGHDR and CDR2 SFDVKD. Trimming at V came to 4 bases and at J to 0 bases, leaving 10 bases not matched to a gene. This CDR3 contains 18 residues. The CDR3 loop reads CATSDPLEAGPNTGELFF. Written as DNA, the CDR3 is TGTGCCACCAGTGACCCCCTTGAAGCGGGACCGAACACCGGGGAGCTGTTTTTT.

In the case of this clone: Other DNA sequences of this sample code for an identical CDR3. CDR3 coding DNA: TGTGCCAGTAGTATGGGGACAGGGAATCAGCCCCAGCATTTT. This codes for CASSMGTGNQPQHF. This rearrangement joins TRBV19 to TRBJ1-5; 9 bases align to TRBD1. The V gene's germline CDR1 is LNHDA and CDR2 SQIVND (reference sequence). There are 14 residues in the CDR3. The V gene end was trimmed by 3 bases and the J gene end by 4 bases; junction bases not matched to a gene: 1.

V and J are TRBV30 and TRBJ2-7; the match to TRBD1 covers 9 bases. Germline loops: CDR1 GTSNPN, CDR2 SVGIG (reference sequence). V dropped 5 bases and J dropped 1; count of bases not matched to a gene: 9. CDR3 length equals 15 residues. The CDR3: CAWSTGGPLSYEQYF. CDR3 DNA sequence: TGTGCCTGGTCTACAGGGGGCCCTTTATCCTACGAGCAGTACTTC.

This sequence joins TRBV6-1 and TRBJ1-5; tentative D call: TRBD1 (5 bases). Trimming removed 3 bases from V and 7 bases from J, with 10 bases in between. This CDR3 has 13 amino acids. CDR1 MNHNS and CDR2 SASEGT come from the germline V gene. The CDR3 is CASSDRVRQPQHF. Here the CDR3 DNA reads TGTGCCAGCAGTGACAGGGTGCGGCAGCCCCAGCATTTT.

The J gene is TRBJ1-2, the V gene TRBV4-3; 8 positions match TRBD1. V trimming: 4 bases; J trimming: 2 bases; junction bases outside the gene matches: 6. In germline, CDR1 is LGHNA, CDR2 YSLEER. This CDR3 has 15 residues. CDR3 residues: CASSPTQGVNYGYTF. The DNA for the CDR3 is TGCGCCAGCAGCCCCACACAGGGGGTCAACTATGGCTACACCTTC.

The genes are TRBV9 and TRBJ2-1; D might be TRBD2 (6 bases). V lost 5 bases and J 1 base, leaving 22 bases between the germline ends. The CDR3 length is 18 residues. The V gene's germline CDR1 is SGDLS and CDR2 YYNGEE. The CDR3 protein is CASSPRGLVRLSYNEQFF. The DNA of the CDR3 is TGTGCCAGCAGTCCCCGGGGGTTAGTGCGCCTATCCTACAATGAGCAGTTCTTC.

This chain joins TRBV19 and TRBJ2-7, with 8 bases identical to TRBD2. The CDR3 has 13 amino acids. Germline lookup yields CDR1 LNHDA and CDR2 SQIVND (reference sequence). V lost 4 bases to trimming and J lost 3 bases; unmatched junction nucleotides: 2. The CDR3 DNA reads TGTGCCAGTAGTAGTAGCGGGATCTACGAGCAGTACTTC. It translates to CASSSSGIYEQYF.

The CDR3, as DNA: TGTGCCAGTACGACAGGGGCGGCCGGGGCCAACGTCCTGACTTTC. It is translated as CASTTGAAGANVLTF. The chain combines TRBV19 with TRBJ2-6; 8 bases map to TRBD1. Germline V CDR1 and CDR2: LNHDA, SQIVND (reference sequence). The CDR3 has 15 residues. Germline trimming cut 7 bases from V and 4 bases from J; bases unmatched to any gene: 6. Looking up the rest from reference TRBV19 and TRBJ2-6 gives the full variable domain: DGGITQSPKYLFRKEGQNVTLSCEQNLNHDAMYWYRQDPGQGLRLIYYSQIVNDFQKGDIAEGYSVSREKKESFPLTVTSAQKNPTAFYLCASTTGAAGANVLTFGAGSRLTVL.

The DNA of the CDR3 is TGTGCCAGCAGTTTCCTTAATGAAAAACTGTTTTTT. Translation gives CASSFLNEKLFF. The chain employs TRBV27 and TRBJ1-4; D unresolved. The germline V gene has CDR1 MNHEY and CDR2 SMNVEV (reference sequence). V dropped 3 bases and J dropped 4 bases, with 3 bases sitting between them. The CDR3 length is 12 residues.

This clone was recorded once. This chain connects TRBV28 to TRBJ2-6; 7 bases match TRBD1. The J segment lost 0 bases and the V segment lost 6 bases, leaving 8 bases of the junction unmatched. CDR1 is MDHEN and CDR2 is SYDVKM in the germline V gene. This CDR3 spans 17 amino acids. The CDR3 protein is CASSRQGFSSGANVLTF. The CDR3 DNA follows: TGTGCCAGCAGCCGACAGGGTTTTAGCTCTGGGGCCAACGTCCTGACTTTC.